The 28 T cell receptor beta chains below were found in one sample sequenced in a study of vaccination and CD4 T cells after COVID-19. Treatment meaning: 10-day PBMC culture with coronavirus spike peptide pools or control peptides (ViraFEST assay). The study sequenced cultured CD4+ T cell DNA using the Oncomine TCR Beta short-read assay. TCRdb redid the calling of the PCR reads with MiXCR, one entry per CDR3 protein. The table has 28,000 or so distinct CDR3 sequences, 40% to 50% seen once; the top ten hold approximately 11%. These TCRs' antigens remain unknown. The material sequenced was CD4+ T cells from blood, cultured in vitro. These receptors all stem from a human donor who had recovered from COVID-19.

The sample holds a few counts of this clonotype. The J gene is TRBJ2-1, the V gene TRBV12-2; the table's D call, TRBD1, has no DNA check behind it. TRBV12-2 is tagged as a pseudogene. This CDR3 has 15 amino acids. CDR3 protein: CASRSGQGRCNEQFF. The CDR3 region has the DNA TGTGCAAGTCGCTCCGGACAGGGAAGGTGCAATGAGCAGTTCTTC.

This chain links TRBV6-4 with TRBJ1-2; no clear D. The CDR3 has 14 residues. V lost 3 bases, J lost 2 bases, and 10 bases lay in between. Germline CDR1 and CDR2: MRHNA and SNTAGT. The DNA of the CDR3 is TGTGCCAGCAGTGAAATGGCGGGGAACTATGGCTACACCTTC. It yields the protein CASSEMAGNYGYTF.

This clonotype was seen a handful of times. The chain is built from TRBV2 and TRBJ1-2; 9 nucleotides line up with TRBD1. J was trimmed by 8 bases and V by 4 bases; bases with no gene match: 14. The germline gives CDR1 SNHLY, CDR2 FYNNEI. CDR3 size: 16 residues. CDR3 in amino acids: CASSAITGTGNKGYTF. CDR3 DNA: TGTGCCAGCAGTGCGATCACCGGGACAGGGAATAAAGGCTACACCTTC.

This chain connects TRBV6-1 to TRBJ2-4; no clear D. The CDR3 is made up of 15 amino acids. With 7 bases removed from V and 0 bases from J, the gap between germline ends came to 13 bases. Germline V gene data show CDR1 as MNHNS and CDR2 as SASEGT. CDR3: CASKDGDLAKNIQYF. For the CDR3, the DNA is TGTGCCAGCAAAGACGGTGATCTAGCCAAAAACATTCAGTACTTC.

This chain links TRBV11-2 with TRBJ1-2; D uncertain. The V gene's germline CDR1 is SGHAT and CDR2 FQNNGV. This CDR3 contains 15 residues. V lost 5 bases to trimming and J lost 4 bases, with 17 bases between them. DNA for the CDR3: TGTGCCAGCAGCCCCACCTACCGTCGCGCCTATGGCTACACCTTC. Encoded protein: CASSPTYRRAYGYTF.

To note about this clonotype: A much larger clone differs by one base, so this may be a read error. J is TRBJ1-2 and V is TRBV7-2, with 9 bases fitting TRBD1. The V gene end was trimmed by 3 bases and the J gene end by 7 bases; junction bases not matched to a gene: 3. This CDR3 comprises 13 residues. CDR1 is SGHTA and CDR2 is FQGNSA in the germline V gene. CDR3 nucleotide sequence: TGTACCAGCAGCTTGACAGGGGGGACTGGCTACACCTTC. Residues: CTSSLTGGTGYTF.

V is TRBV28 and J is TRBJ2-7; D not certain. Trimming shortened V by 5 bases and J by 5 bases, and 19 bases separated the two germline ends. The CDR3 consists of 15 residues. Looked up from germline, CDR1 is MDHEN and CDR2 is SYDVKM. The CDR3 DNA follows: TGTGCCAGCAGTGCCGGCCGGGCGCGGCTCGACGAGCAGTACTTC. This codes for CASSAGRARLDEQYF.

This sequence joins TRBV25-1 and TRBJ1-1; possibly TRBD1 for D (5 bases). Germline loops: CDR1 MGHDK, CDR2 SYGVNS. V dropped 3 bases and J dropped 0 bases, with 14 bases sitting between them. The CDR3 is 16 amino acids. In DNA, the CDR3 is TGTGCCAGCAGTGAGTCGACAGTGAGAATGAACACTGAAGCTTTCTTT. Residues: CASSESTVRMNTEAFF.

The chain has TRBV28 and TRBJ1-6; D is perhaps TRBD1 (6 bases). Trimming shortened V by 3 bases and J by 9 bases, and 18 bases separated the two germline ends. Germline V gives CDR1 MDHEN, CDR2 SYDVKM. The CDR3 totals 16 residues. CDR3 amino acids: CASSFTRGPGGSPLHF. In DNA, the CDR3 is TGTGCCAGCAGTTTCACCAGGGGTCCTGGTGGTTCACCCCTCCACTTT.

A few counts support this clonotype. The genes are TRBV7-3 and TRBJ2-2, with D maybe TRBD1 (6 bases). CDR1 SGHTA and CDR2 FQGTGA come from the germline V gene. V gave up 5 bases and J gave up 1 base, with 14 bases separating them. This CDR3 region has 16 residues. As DNA, the CDR3 is TGTGCCAGCAGCCAACACGGGACAATGAACACCGGGGAGCTGTTTTTT. Protein product: CASSQHGTMNTGELFF.

This clonotype has a handful of counts. V usage is TRBV5-1 and J usage is TRBJ2-2; D may be TRBD2 (6 bases). The CDR3 extends over 17 amino acids. Germline V lookup: CDR1 SGHRS, CDR2 YFSETQ. The V and J ends lost 3 bases and 4 bases respectively, with 19 bases between them. Here the CDR3 DNA reads TGCGCCAGCAGCTATATCCCGGGACTCGCGGGCACCGGGGAGCTGTTTTTT. Translating it yields CASSYIPGLAGTGELFF. The full variable domain, rest sourced from reference TRBV5-1 and TRBJ2-2, is KAGVTQTPRYLIKTRGQQVTLSCSPISGHRSVSWYQQTPGQGLQFLFEYFSETQRNKGNFPGRFSGRQFSNSRSEMNVSTLELGDSALYLCASSYIPGLAGTGELFFGEGSRLTVL.

The V gene is TRBV9, the J gene TRBJ2-7, with 9 bases that match TRBD1. CDR3 size: 15 residues. CDR1 is SGDLS, CDR2 YYNGEE, per germline. After removal of 3 bases from V and 4 bases from J, the junction contained 8 bases not matched to a gene. The CDR3 loop is CASSALGQGGYEQYF. The CDR3 nucleotides are TGTGCCAGCAGCGCGCTGGGACAGGGAGGTTACGAGCAGTACTTC.

The rearrangement joins TRBV28 to TRBJ1-5, with 8 bases that match TRBD1. Per germline, CDR1 MDHEN and CDR2 SYDVKM. The CDR3 is 15 amino acids. V dropped 6 bases and J dropped 2; count of bases not matched to a gene: 6. The CDR3 DNA reads as TGTGCCAGCAGGCGACAGGGGTCCGGCAATCAGCCCCAGCATTTT. The encoded protein is CASRRQGSGNQPQHF.

By sample share, this clonotype is medium-sized (0.01 to 0.1%). The V gene is TRBV24-1, the J gene TRBJ2-5; D call uncertain. The CDR3 extends over 14 amino acids. V was cut by 5 bases and J by 5 bases, with 14 bases left in between. The germline gives CDR1 KGHDR, CDR2 SFDVKD. The DNA for the CDR3 is TGTGCCACCAGTGCAGCTTCGTCGGTCGAGACCCAGTACTTC. Translating gives CATSAASSVETQYF.

This clonotype turned up a few times. The V and J genes are TRBV20-1 and TRBJ1-2; TRBD1 matches 10 bases. This CDR3 is 15 amino acids long. V was pared by 0 bases and J by 7 bases, with 8 bases of the junction left unmatched. Per germline, CDR1 DFQATT and CDR2 SNEGSKA (reference sequence). The CDR3 loop is CSARESADRGIGYTF. Here the CDR3 DNA reads TGCAGTGCTAGAGAGTCTGCGGACAGGGGGATTGGCTACACCTTC.

This clonotype was detected only a few times. This chain joins TRBV24-1 and TRBJ2-5; 10 bases align to TRBD1. Germline V CDR1 and CDR2: KGHDR, SFDVKD. V lost 4 bases, J lost 3 bases, and 7 bases stayed unmatched. There are 16 residues in the CDR3. CDR3 coding DNA: TGTGCCACCAGTGACCACCGGACAGGGGGGAAAGAGACCCAGTACTTC. It specifies CATSDHRTGGKETQYF.

This sequence joins TRBV9 and TRBJ1-6, with TRBD1 matching over 8 bases. The CDR3 is 17 amino acids. Germline CDR1 reads SGDLS; CDR2 reads YYNGEE. Trimming cost V 3 bases and J 8 bases; bases outside gene matches: 13. CDR3 protein: CASSAYETGVPHSPLHF. For the CDR3, the DNA is TGTGCCAGCAGCGCTTACGAGACAGGGGTCCCCCATTCACCCCTCCACTTT.

The V gene is TRBV15, the J gene TRBJ2-1, with TRBD1 matching 12 bases. Trimming cost V 3 bases and J 9 bases; bases outside gene matches: 9. The length of the CDR3 is 16 residues. Germline CDR1 reads LNHNV; CDR2 reads YYDKDF (reference sequence). The CDR3 sequence is CATSRTGQGAPGEQFF. DNA for the CDR3: TGTGCCACCAGCAGGACGGGACAGGGGGCGCCCGGTGAGCAGTTCTTC.

This clonotype was counted only a few times. The chain carries TRBV12-3 or TRBV12-4 and TRBJ2-3; the D is unclear. The CDR3 runs 12 residues. V lost 2 bases, J lost 0 bases, and 0 bases lay in between. The CDR3 sequence: CASSLSTDTQYF. Here the CDR3 DNA reads TGTGCCAGCAGTTTAAGCACAGATACGCAGTATTTT.

The chain employs TRBV6-1 and TRBJ2-2; D tentatively fits TRBD1 or TRBD2 (5 bases each). Germline assignment: CDR1 MNHNS and CDR2 SASEGT. The CDR3 consists of 14 residues. Trimming removed 6 bases at V and 6 bases at J, with 14 bases between. CDR3 amino acids: CASRGPFLAGELFF. The CDR3 region has the DNA TGTGCCAGCAGGGGACCGTTCCTTGCCGGGGAGCTGTTTTTT.

Only a few counts were recorded for this clonotype. V is TRBV6-5 and J is TRBJ1-5, with TRBD1 identical over 9 bases. Germline V CDR1 and CDR2: MNHEY, SVGAGI. The CDR3 has 17 amino acids. J lost 3 bases, V lost 2 bases, and 8 bases had no gene match. The CDR3 is CASSYPWTGDFNQPQHF. The CDR3 DNA follows: TGTGCCAGCAGTTACCCATGGACAGGGGATTTCAATCAGCCCCAGCATTTT.

This clonotype was observed a few times. The chain has TRBV7-9 and TRBJ2-3, with D unresolved. Germline V CDR1 and CDR2: SEHNR, FQNEAQ (reference sequence). CDR3 length: 14 amino acids. V shed 2 bases and J shed 4 bases, with 10 bases lying between them. The CDR3 bases are TGTGCCAGCAGCTTAATGGCAGTCCCAGATACGCAGTATTTT. Protein sequence: CASSLMAVPDTQYF. Using reference TRBV7-9 and TRBJ2-3 for the parts outside the CDR3, the full variable domain is DTGVSQNPRHKITKRGQNVTFRCDPISEHNRLYWYRQTLGQGPEFLTYFQNEAQLEKSRLLSDRFSAERPKGSFSTLEIQRTEQGDSAMYLCASSLMAVPDTQYFGPGTRLTVL.

The rearrangement uses TRBV20-1 and TRBJ1-1, with a weak D call TRBD1 (5 bases). Germline CDR1 is DFQATT and CDR2 is SNEGSKA (reference sequence). There are 13 residues in the CDR3. The ends were cut back, 6 bases at V and 4 bases at J, with 15 bases in the middle. The CDR3 nucleotides read TGCAGTGCGGACCCCGGGGGGTCCACTGAAGCTTTCTTT. It is translated as CSADPGGSTEAFF.

This sequence joins TRBV2 and TRBJ1-2; 9 bases are shared with TRBD1. Looked up from germline, CDR1 is SNHLY and CDR2 is FYNNEI. V lost 4 bases, J lost 12 bases, and 18 bases stayed unmatched. The CDR3 sequence is 16 residues long. CDR3: CASSAITGTGNKGHTF. The CDR3, as DNA: TGTGCCAGCAGTGCGATCACCGGGACAGGGAATAAAGGCCACACCTTC. The complete variable domain, with remaining parts taken from reference TRBV2 and TRBJ1-2, reads EPEVTQTPSHQVTQMGQEVILRCVPISNHLYFYWYRQILGQKVEFLVSFYNNEISEKSEIFDDQFSVERPDGSNFTLKIRSTKLEDSAMYFCASSAITGTGNKGHTFGSGTRLTVV.

This clonotype has more than one count but fewer than ten. The chain links TRBV20-1 to TRBJ2-3, with 13 positions matching TRBD2. This CDR3 region has 16 residues. The germline V gene encodes CDR1 DFQATT and CDR2 SNEGSKA (reference sequence). The J segment lost 4 bases and the V segment lost 0 bases, leaving 4 bases of the junction unmatched. CDR3 loop: CSARDELAGGSDTQYF. The CDR3 DNA follows: TGCAGTGCTAGAGATGAACTAGCGGGGGGGTCAGATACGCAGTATTTT.

This clonotype was detected a few times. The chain recombines TRBV6-2 or TRBV6-3 with TRBJ1-5, with 7 positions matching TRBD1. After removal of 5 bases from V and 0 bases from J, the junction contained 7 bases not matched to a gene. This CDR3 comprises 16 residues. CDR1 and CDR2 from the germline V gene are MNHEY and SVGEGT. CDR3 amino acids: CASSTDRTYSNQPQHF. DNA of the CDR3: TGTGCCAGCAGTACGGACAGGACTTATAGCAATCAGCCCCAGCATTTT.

For the CDR3, the DNA is TGTGCCAGCAGGGAGGGACAGGGGGTGAATGAGCAGTTCTTC. Its translation: CASREGQGVNEQFF. This chain connects TRBV2 to TRBJ2-1; TRBD1 aligns across 11 bases. V lost 6 bases and J lost 7; bases outside the gene matches: 5. Germline V gene lookup returns CDR1 SNHLY and CDR2 FYNNEI. The CDR3 is 14 residues long.

This clonotype has a handful of counts. The chain has TRBV4-2 and TRBJ2-7; 8 nucleotides align to TRBD2. Losses at the gene ends were 4 bases for V and 0 bases for J; bases not matched to a gene: 5. Germline CDR1 is LGHNA and CDR2 is YNFKEQ. CDR3 length: 15 amino acids. In nucleotides, the CDR3 is TGTGCCAGCAGCCGATCGGGACTAGACTCCTACGAGCAGTACTTC. This translates into CASSRSGLDSYEQYF.